The 2 T cell receptor beta chains in this list originate from one sample, sequenced in a study of beta chain features in type 1 diabetes. Sequenced material consisted of expressed TCRB transcripts (all of the isolated RNA was reverse transcribed). This table comes from immunoSEQ multiplex PCR, and its TCRdb copy is limited to in-frame clones, with some not included. Of about half a million clones in the sample, about 30% were seen once. The specimen sequenced was naive CD4+ T cells from blood. The receptors come from a man aged 18 to 35 in good health.

V gene TRBV2 combines with J gene TRBJ2-5; D is unclear. Trimming took off 5 bases at V and 0 bases at J, with 10 bases between the two ends. The germline gives CDR1 SNHLY, CDR2 FYNNEI. The CDR3 covers 14 residues. CDR3 DNA sequence: TGTGCCAGCAGTAAAGGGCGGTACCAAGAGACCCAGTACTTC. Protein sequence: CASSKGRYQETQYF.

The gene calls are TRBV30 and TRBJ1-2, with D uncertain. Germline V CDR1 and CDR2: GTSNPN, SVGIG (reference sequence). The CDR3 runs 14 residues. The V end was cut by 4 bases, the J end by 8 bases, with 20 bases between. CDR3: CAWNYEMARAGYTF. CDR3 in DNA: TGTGCCTGGAATTACGAAATGGCCCGTGCGGGCTACACCTTC.